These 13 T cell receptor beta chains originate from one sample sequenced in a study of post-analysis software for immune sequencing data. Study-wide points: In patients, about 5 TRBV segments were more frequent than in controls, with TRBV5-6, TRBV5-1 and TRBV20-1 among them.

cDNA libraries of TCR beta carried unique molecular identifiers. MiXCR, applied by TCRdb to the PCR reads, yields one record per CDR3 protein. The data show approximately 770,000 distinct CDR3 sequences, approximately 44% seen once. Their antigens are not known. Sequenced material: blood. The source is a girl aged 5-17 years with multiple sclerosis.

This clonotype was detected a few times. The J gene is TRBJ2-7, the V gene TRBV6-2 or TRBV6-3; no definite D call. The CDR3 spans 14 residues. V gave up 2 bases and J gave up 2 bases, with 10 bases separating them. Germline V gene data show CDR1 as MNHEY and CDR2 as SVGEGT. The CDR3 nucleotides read TGTGCCAGCAGTTACACGTCAGGTCCCTACGAGCAGTACTTC. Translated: CASSYTSGPYEQYF.

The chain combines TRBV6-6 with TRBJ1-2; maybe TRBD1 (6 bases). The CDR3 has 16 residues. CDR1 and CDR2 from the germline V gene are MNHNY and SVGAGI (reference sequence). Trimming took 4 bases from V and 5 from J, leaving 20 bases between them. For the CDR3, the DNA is TGTGCCAGCAGTTCCTGGACAGCTTCTACTTCTTATGGCTACACCTTC. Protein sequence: CASSSWTASTSYGYTF.

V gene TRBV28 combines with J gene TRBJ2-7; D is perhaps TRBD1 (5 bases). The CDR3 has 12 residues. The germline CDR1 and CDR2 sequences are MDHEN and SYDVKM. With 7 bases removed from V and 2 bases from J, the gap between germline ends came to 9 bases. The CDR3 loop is CASKTATYEQYF. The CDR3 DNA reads TGTGCCAGCAAGACAGCCACCTACGAGCAGTACTTC.

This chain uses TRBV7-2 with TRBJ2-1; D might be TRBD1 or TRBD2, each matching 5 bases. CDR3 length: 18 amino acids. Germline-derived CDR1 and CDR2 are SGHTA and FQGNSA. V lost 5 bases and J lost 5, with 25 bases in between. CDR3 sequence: CASSRRDRPSPPNNEQFF. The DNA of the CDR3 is TGTGCCAGCAGCCGAAGGGACCGTCCCTCCCCTCCAAACAATGAGCAGTTCTTC.

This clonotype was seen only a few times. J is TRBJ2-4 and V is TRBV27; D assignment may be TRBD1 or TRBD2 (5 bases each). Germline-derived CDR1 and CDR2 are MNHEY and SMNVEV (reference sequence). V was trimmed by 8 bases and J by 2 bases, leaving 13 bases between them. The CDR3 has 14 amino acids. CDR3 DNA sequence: TGTGCCAGCCGGGACGGCGGATCCAAAAACATTCAGTACTTC. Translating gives CASRDGGSKNIQYF.

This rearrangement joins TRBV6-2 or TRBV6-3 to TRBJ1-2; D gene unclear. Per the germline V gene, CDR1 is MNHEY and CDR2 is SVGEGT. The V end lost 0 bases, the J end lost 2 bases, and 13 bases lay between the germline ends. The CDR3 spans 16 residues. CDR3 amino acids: CASSYSGGRANYGYTF. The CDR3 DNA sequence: TGTGCCAGCAGTTACTCGGGTGGACGGGCCAACTATGGCTACACCTTC.

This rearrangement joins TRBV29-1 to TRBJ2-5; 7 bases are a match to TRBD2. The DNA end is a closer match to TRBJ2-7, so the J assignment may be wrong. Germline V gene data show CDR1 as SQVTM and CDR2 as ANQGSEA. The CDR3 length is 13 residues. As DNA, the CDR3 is TGCAGCGTTGTGAGAGCGGGACTCTACGAGCAGTACTTC. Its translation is CSVVRAGLYEQYF.

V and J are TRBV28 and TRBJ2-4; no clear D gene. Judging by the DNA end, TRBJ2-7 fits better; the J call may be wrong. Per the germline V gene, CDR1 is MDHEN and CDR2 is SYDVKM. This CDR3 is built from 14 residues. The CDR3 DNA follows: TGTGCCAGCAGTTTGACCGTCACCGCATCCGAGCAGTACTTC. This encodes CASSLTVTASEQYF.

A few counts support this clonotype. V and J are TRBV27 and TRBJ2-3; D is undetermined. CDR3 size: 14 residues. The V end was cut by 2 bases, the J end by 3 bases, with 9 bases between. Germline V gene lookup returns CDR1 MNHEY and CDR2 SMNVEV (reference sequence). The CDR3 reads CASSLGYSTDTQYF. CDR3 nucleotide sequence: TGTGCCAGCAGTTTAGGCTATTCTACAGATACGCAGTATTTT.

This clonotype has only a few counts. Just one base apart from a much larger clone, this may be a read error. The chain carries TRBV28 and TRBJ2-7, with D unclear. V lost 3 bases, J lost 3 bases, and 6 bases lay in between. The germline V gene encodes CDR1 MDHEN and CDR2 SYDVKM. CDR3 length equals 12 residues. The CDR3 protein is CASSFGNYEQYF. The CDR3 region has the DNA TGTGCCAGCAGTTTCGGCAACTACGAGCAGTACTTC.

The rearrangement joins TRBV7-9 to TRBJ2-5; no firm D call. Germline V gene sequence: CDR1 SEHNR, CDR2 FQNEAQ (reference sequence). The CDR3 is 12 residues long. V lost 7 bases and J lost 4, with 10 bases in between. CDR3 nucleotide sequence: TGTGCCAGCAACCAGCAAGGAGAGACCCAGTACTTC. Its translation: CASNQQGETQYF.

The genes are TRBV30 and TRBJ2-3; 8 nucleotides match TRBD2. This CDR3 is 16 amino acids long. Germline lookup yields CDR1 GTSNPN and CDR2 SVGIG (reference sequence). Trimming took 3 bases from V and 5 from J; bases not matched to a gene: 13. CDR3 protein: CAWSRRHSGKGDTQYF. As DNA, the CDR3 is TGTGCCTGGAGCCGTAGGCATAGCGGGAAGGGAGATACGCAGTATTTT. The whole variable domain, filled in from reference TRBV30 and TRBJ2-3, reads SQTIHQWPATLVQPVGSPLSLECTVEGTSNPNLYWYRQAAGRGLQLLFYSVGIGQISSEVPQNLSASRPQDRQFILSSKKLLLSDSGFYLCAWSRRHSGKGDTQYFGPGTRLTVL.

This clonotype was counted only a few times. In nucleotides, the CDR3 is TGTGCCATCAGTCCCGGGAGAGAAAAACTGTTTTTT. This encodes CAISPGREKLFF. The V gene is TRBV10-3, the J gene TRBJ1-4; D is undetermined. This CDR3 contains 12 residues. The germline gives CDR1 ENHRY, CDR2 SYGVKD. V was clipped by 5 bases and J by 8 bases, with 9 bases between them.